The 14 T cell receptor beta chains presented below share a single source sample, sequenced in a study of T cells in narcolepsy (dated by TCRdb to 2017 to 2018). The library was generated by the immunoSEQ multiplex PCR assay. TCRdb holds this immuneACCESS table with in-frame rearrangements only. Some clones are missing; in checked studies, unresolved V genes explain under half, and the rest has no known cause. The sample contains 30,000 to 35,000 clones, around 86% of them found a single time. About 2.7% of the sample comes from the top ten. Specimen: CD45RA- memory CD4+ T cells from PBMCs. This specimen's cell subset or site label, per the study, means: memory T cells sorted ex vivo from peripheral blood. These receptors all come from a human donor with narcolepsy.

The V and J genes are TRBV7-2 and TRBJ1-5; D is unresolved. CDR1 and CDR2 (germline): SGHTA, FQGNSA. Trimming took off 2 bases at V and 0 bases at J, with 11 bases between the two ends. The CDR3 runs to 16 residues. The CDR3 protein is CASSLNGRNSNQPQHF. CDR3 nucleotides: TGTGCCAGCAGCTTAAATGGACGGAATAGCAATCAGCCCCAGCATTTT.

This clone was recorded once. The V gene is TRBV7-2, the J gene TRBJ2-1; no clear D. Trimming took off 0 bases at V and 7 bases at J, with 7 bases between the two ends. The CDR3 is 13 amino acids. In germline, CDR1 is SGHTA, CDR2 FQGNSA. The CDR3 reads CASSLASDNEQFF. The CDR3 region has the DNA TGTGCCAGCAGCTTAGCGTCGGATAATGAGCAGTTCTTC. The whole variable domain, filled in from reference TRBV7-2 and TRBJ2-1, reads GAGVSQSPSNKVTEKGKDVELRCDPISGHTALYWYRQSLGQGLEFLIYFQGNSAPDKSGLPSDRFSAERTGGSVSTLTIQRTQQEDSAVYLCASSLASDNEQFFGPGTRLTVL.

J is TRBJ1-1 and V is TRBV11-2, with D uncertain. Trimming left V 4 bases short and J 9 bases short, with 12 bases between. The germline CDR1 and CDR2 sequences are SGHAT and FQNNGV. The CDR3 is made up of 12 amino acids. The CDR3 sequence: CASSSALGQAFF. The CDR3 coding sequence is TGTGCCAGCAGCTCCGCCCTGGGCCAAGCTTTCTTT.

The chain uses TRBV18 and TRBJ1-4; the D gene is possibly TRBD1 (5 bases). V was clipped by 3 bases and J by 3 bases, with 8 bases between them. CDR3 length: 14 amino acids. The V gene's germline CDR1 is KGHSH and CDR2 LQKENI. The CDR3 loop reads CASSPRAANEKLFF. The CDR3 DNA reads TGTGCCAGCTCACCCAGGGCGGCTAATGAAAAACTGTTTTTT.

This chain uses TRBV7-2 with TRBJ2-1, with 8 bases aligning to TRBD1. There are 16 residues in the CDR3. The V gene's germline CDR1 is SGHTA and CDR2 FQGNSA. Trimming at V came to 5 bases and at J to 6 bases, leaving 12 bases not matched to a gene. CDR3 region: CASSQGPRGRGNEQFF. As DNA, the CDR3 is TGTGCCAGCAGCCAGGGGCCCAGGGGGCGCGGCAATGAGCAGTTCTTC.

CDR3 protein: CASSESGGYSYEQYF. Here the CDR3 DNA reads TGTGCCAGCAGTGAAAGCGGGGGCTACTCCTACGAGCAGTACTTC. The rearrangement links TRBV7-9 to TRBJ2-7; the match to TRBD2 covers 8 bases. Germline trimming cut 6 bases from V and 0 bases from J; bases unmatched to any gene: 7. Germline CDR1 is SEHNR and CDR2 is FQNEAQ (reference sequence). CDR3 length: 15 amino acids.

For the CDR3, the DNA is TGTGCCAGCAGCTTAGGGCGGAACTACGAGCAGTACTTC. As protein: CASSLGRNYEQYF. The chain has TRBV7-3 and TRBJ2-7, with no clear D. V lost 2 bases, J lost 3 bases, and 8 bases lay in between. The CDR3 consists of 13 residues. Germline V gene data show CDR1 as SGHTA and CDR2 as FQGTGA.

The chain is built from TRBV6-5 and TRBJ1-3; TRBD1 is a possible D gene (5 bases). V was clipped by 10 bases and J by 0 bases, with 16 bases between them. Germline V lookup: CDR1 MNHEY, CDR2 SVGAGI. This CDR3 is 15 amino acids long. The CDR3 sequence is CATGARTSSGNTIYF. The CDR3 DNA sequence: TGTGCCACCGGGGCGCGGACCAGCTCTGGAAACACCATATATTTT.

Here the CDR3 DNA reads TGTGCCAGCAGCTTGGGGGAACTCAGGGGGAAACCCCTCCACTTT. Residues: CASSLGELRGKPLHF. The rearrangement uses TRBV13 and TRBJ1-6, with 7 bases that match TRBD1. V gave up 3 bases and J gave up 12 bases; unmatched junction bases: 11. The CDR3 loop spans 15 amino acids. Germline values: CDR1 PRHDT, CDR2 FYEKMQ (reference sequence).

This clone occurred once. The genes are TRBV18 and TRBJ1-2; D is unresolved. Germline V CDR1 and CDR2: KGHSH, LQKENI. Trimming took 3 bases from V and 4 from J, leaving 9 bases between them. CDR3 length: 13 amino acids. CDR3 sequence reads: CASSPDGFYGYTF. The CDR3, as DNA: TGTGCCAGCTCACCGGACGGCTTCTATGGCTACACCTTC.

The chain couples TRBV2 to TRBJ2-3, with 7 bases lining up with TRBD2. CDR1 and CDR2 (germline): SNHLY, FYNNEI. CDR3 length: 16 amino acids. Trimming took 7 bases from V and 0 from J; bases not matched to a gene: 10. The CDR3 here is CASTREELVSTDTQYF. For the CDR3, the DNA is TGTGCCAGCACCCGGGAGGAACTAGTCAGCACAGATACGCAGTATTTT. Drawing the rest from reference TRBV2 and TRBJ2-3, the complete variable domain is EPEVTQTPSHQVTQMGQEVILRCVPISNHLYFYWYRQILGQKVEFLVSFYNNEISEKSEIFDDQFSVERPDGSNFTLKIRSTKLEDSAMYFCASTREELVSTDTQYFGPGTRLTVL.

This chain links TRBV7-9 with TRBJ1-1; D not certain. Germline CDR1 and CDR2: SEHNR and FQNEAQ (reference sequence). V shed 5 bases and J shed 8 bases, with 9 bases lying between them. This CDR3 contains 11 residues. The CDR3 sequence: CASSKTLEAFF. In DNA form, the CDR3 reads TGTGCCAGCAGCAAGACATTGGAAGCTTTCTTT.

The chain has TRBV9 and TRBJ2-5, with TRBD2 matching over 8 bases. Germline-derived CDR1 and CDR2 are SGDLS and YYNGEE. This CDR3 spans 15 amino acids. V gave up 4 bases and J gave up 5 bases; unmatched junction bases: 10. CDR3: CASSITSRGGETQYF. CDR3 nucleotide sequence: TGTGCCAGCAGCATAACCTCACGCGGGGGGGAGACCCAGTACTTC. The full variable domain, rest sourced from reference TRBV9 and TRBJ2-5, is DSGVTQTPKHLITATGQRVTLRCSPRSGDLSVYWYQQSLDQGLQFLIQYYNGEERAKGNILERFSAQQFPDLHSELNLSSLELGDSALYFCASSITSRGGETQYFGPGTRLLVL.

This clone came up once. This chain uses TRBV5-1 with TRBJ2-3; TRBD2 matches 10 bases. The CDR3 consists of 18 residues. In germline, CDR1 is SGHRS, CDR2 YFSETQ. V trimming: 4 bases; J trimming: 1 base; junction bases outside the gene matches: 12. The CDR3 protein is CASSPGVVAGGGTDTQYF. CDR3 nucleotide sequence: TGCGCCAGCAGCCCGGGGGTAGTAGCGGGAGGAGGCACAGATACGCAGTATTTT.